Listed here are 2 T cell receptor beta chains from one sample, sequenced in a study of breast tumors, draining lymph nodes, adjacent tissues. The lymph nodes were axillary draining lymph nodes from breast cancer patients. TCRdb reprocessed the multiplex PCR reads with MiXCR, giving one entry per CDR3 protein. This sample has some 150,000 distinct CDR3 sequences, with about 22% found just once. The sample taken for sequencing was axillary lymph node tissue. The receptors derive from a female donor with breast cancer. Some clones in this sample may be carry-over from other donors' samples.

This clonotype showed up many times. The V call is TRBV7-3, the J call TRBJ2-2, with TRBD2 matching 8 bases. The CDR3 has 16 residues. V was clipped by 3 bases and J by 5 bases; unmatched bases: 8. The germline gives CDR1 SGHTA, CDR2 FQGTGA. The CDR3 spells CASSFTAGLGTGELFF. For the CDR3, the DNA is TGTGCCAGCAGCTTCACGGCGGGACTAGGTACCGGGGAGCTGTTTTTT.

This chain uses TRBV28 with TRBJ2-3, with 7 bases matching TRBD2. The length of the CDR3 is 15 residues. Germline V CDR1 and CDR2: MDHEN, SYDVKM. J was trimmed by 3 bases and V by 8 bases; bases with no gene match: 11. The CDR3 bases are TGTGCCAGCGTTAGGAAGCGGGGCGGGACAGATACGCAGTATTTT. This gives the protein CASVRKRGGTDTQYF.